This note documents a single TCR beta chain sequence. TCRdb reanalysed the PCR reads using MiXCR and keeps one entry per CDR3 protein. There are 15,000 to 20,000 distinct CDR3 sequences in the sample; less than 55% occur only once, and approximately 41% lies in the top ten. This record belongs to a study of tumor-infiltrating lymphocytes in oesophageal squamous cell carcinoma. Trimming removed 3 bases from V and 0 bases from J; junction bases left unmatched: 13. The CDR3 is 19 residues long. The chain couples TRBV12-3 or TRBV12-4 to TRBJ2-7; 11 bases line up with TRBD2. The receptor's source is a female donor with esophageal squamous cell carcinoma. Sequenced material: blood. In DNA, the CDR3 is TGTGCCAGCAGTTTCTTGGGGCTAGCGGGAGGCCCGAGCTCCTACGAGCAGTACTTC. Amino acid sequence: CASSFLGLAGGPSSYEQYF.